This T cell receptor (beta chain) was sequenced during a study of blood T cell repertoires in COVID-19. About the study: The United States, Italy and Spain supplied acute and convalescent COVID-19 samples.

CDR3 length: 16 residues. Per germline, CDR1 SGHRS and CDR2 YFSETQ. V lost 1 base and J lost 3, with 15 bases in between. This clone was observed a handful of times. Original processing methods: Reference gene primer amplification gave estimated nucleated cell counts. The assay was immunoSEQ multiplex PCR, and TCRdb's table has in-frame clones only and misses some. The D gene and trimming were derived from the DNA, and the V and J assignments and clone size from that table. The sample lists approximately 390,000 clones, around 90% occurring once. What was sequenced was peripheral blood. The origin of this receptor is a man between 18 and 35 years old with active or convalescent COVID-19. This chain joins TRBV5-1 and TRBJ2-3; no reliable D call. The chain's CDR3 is CASSLPMQVETDTQYF. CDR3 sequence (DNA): TGCGCCAGCAGCTTGCCGATGCAGGTCGAGACAGATACGCAGTATTTT. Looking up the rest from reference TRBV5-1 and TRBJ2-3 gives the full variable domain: KAGVTQTPRYLIKTRGQQVTLSCSPISGHRSVSWYQQTPGQGLQFLFEYFSETQRNKGNFPGRFSGRQFSNSRSEMNVSTLELGDSALYLCASSLPMQVETDTQYFGPGTRLTVL.